Given below is one T cell receptor beta chain in context. Its antigen is still unknown. Sequenced by immunoSEQ multiplex PCR; TCRdb stores in-frame clones only, minus some. The profile shows 350,000 to 500,000 clones, 89% of them singletons. V lost 4 bases to trimming and J lost 0 bases, with 13 bases between them. CDR3 length equals 16 residues. CDR1 and CDR2 (germline): SGHAT, FQNNGV. This sample is part of a study of Ad26.COV2.S vaccination and SARS-CoV-2 variants. General study findings and limits: Possibly, TCR breadth and depth analyses underestimated total T cell responses.

Stated treatment: about 20 received Ad26.COV2.S at low or high dose, single or two shots; five or six received placebo; per-sample allocation not given. On day 63 after the first injection, vaccine and placebo recipients gave samples. An Ad26 vector expressing Wuhan-strain SARS-CoV-2 spike constituted the vaccine. The sample here was peripheral blood, taken in a trial of Ad26.COV2.S vaccine versus placebo. The origin of this receptor is a person aged 18-65 years who received the Ad26.COV2.S COVID-19 vaccine or a placebo. The rearrangement links TRBV11-2 to TRBJ1-3; D is unresolved. CDR3 coding DNA: TGTGCCAGCAGCTCCGGACGGGCTTTCTCTGGAAACACCATATATTTT. Translation: CASSSGRAFSGNTIYF.